Listed below are T cell receptor beta chains from one sample, sequenced in a study of post-analysis software for immune sequencing data. Via MiXCR, TCRdb re-called the PCR reads, giving one row per CDR3 protein. The sample lists roughly 600,000 distinct CDR3 sequences; 44% were seen once. Sequenced sample: blood. Receptor source: a girl aged 5-17 years with multiple sclerosis. Both conserved end residues are part of each CDR3. D genes are given only for firm matches. Only some rows state a clone size, as once, few, many or a class for expanded clones.

D	size	J	V	DNA	CDR3
-	-	TRBJ1-5	TRBV12-3/TRBV12-4	TGTGCCAGCAGAGACGCAGGGAATCAGCCCCAGCATTTT	CASRDAGNQPQHF
-	-	TRBJ2-3	TRBV6-5	TGTGCCAGCAGTCATCGAGGACGGATCAGCACAGATACGCAGTATTTT	CASSHRGRISTDTQYF
TRBD1	-	TRBJ2-7	TRBV10-3	TGTGCCATCAGGGGACAGGGCAACTGCGAGCAGTACTTC	CAIRGQGNCEQYF
TRBD2	-	TRBJ2-1	TRBV7-3	TGTGCCAGCAGCCGTTCGAGTTTGGAAGCGGGGGGGCCTTGGAATGAGCGGTTCTTC	CASSRSSLEAGGPWNERFF
-	-	TRBJ1-5	TRBV27	TGTGCCAGCAGTTCAACAACTACAGGGTTGGTCAATCAGCCCCAGCATTTT	CASSSTTTGLVNQPQHF
-	few	TRBJ1-1	TRBV7-9	TGTGCCAGCAGCTTAACGGGACATCCGAACACTGAAGCTTTCTTT	CASSLTGHPNTEAFF
TRBD2	-	TRBJ2-2	TRBV4-2	TGTGCCAGCATAGCGGGGGGTTCGAACACCGGGGAGCTGTTTTTT	CASIAGGSNTGELFF
-	-	TRBJ2-1	TRBV7-9	TGTGCCAGCAGCTCACGTGGGGTTAGCCCCTACAATGAGCAGTTCTTC	CASSSRGVSPYNEQFF
-	-	TRBJ1-2	TRBV12-3/TRBV12-4	TGTGCCAGCAGTCCCCGCATAAGGGGAGAAGGCTACACCTTC	CASSPRIRGEGYTF
TRBD2	-	TRBJ2-1	TRBV27	TGTGCCAGCAGAGCCGGGACTAGCGACCGGAATGAGCAGTTCTTC	CASRAGTSDRNEQFF
-	few	TRBJ1-1	TRBV27	TGTGCCAGCAGTCTGGAACAGGGATCTTTAGGGACTGAAGCTTTCTTT	CASSLEQGSLGTEAFF
-	-	TRBJ2-5	TRBV27	TGTGCCAGCAGTCCCAGAAGCCCCCTTGCAGAGACCCAGTACTTC	CASSPRSPLAETQYF
-	few	TRBJ2-5	TRBV12-3/TRBV12-4	TGTGCCAGCAGTTTAGCAGGCCCCTGGGCCCAAGAGACCCAGTACTTC	CASSLAGPWAQETQYF
TRBD1	-	TRBJ1-1	TRBV12-5	TGTGCTAGTGGTTTGAGCGGGACAGTCACTGAAGCTTTCTTT	CASGLSGTVTEAFF
-	-	TRBJ2-1	TRBV5-1	TGCGCCAGCAGCTTTAAGTCCCTTAGCCCTCAAGGGTCTAATGAGCAGTTCTTC	CASSFKSLSPQGSNEQFF
-	once	TRBJ2-7	TRBV12-3/TRBV12-4	TGTGCCAGCAGTTTAAGGCGGGTCTCCTACGAGCAGTACTTC	CASSLRRVSYEQYF
TRBD1	-	TRBJ2-7	TRBV7-2	TGTGCCAGCAGCTTGGGGACAGGAATTTCTGGCGAGCAGTACTTC	CASSLGTGISGEQYF
-	few	TRBJ1-4	TRBV3-1	TGTGCCAGCAGCCACCGAAGCTTCGGACATGAAAAACTGTTTTTT	CASSHRSFGHEKLFF
TRBD1	few	TRBJ2-7	TRBV6-1	TGTGCCAGCAGTGAGGACAGGGGGAGGTACGAGCAGTACTTC	CASSEDRGRYEQYF
-	many	TRBJ2-1	TRBV12-3/TRBV12-4	TGTGCCAGCAGTTTATGGGGGTCCTACAATGAGCAGTTCTTC	CASSLWGSYNEQFF
TRBD1	-	TRBJ1-1	TRBV29-1	TGCAGCTTAATTCCCCGGGACAGACCGAACACTGAAGCTTTCTTT	CSLIPRDRPNTEAFF
-	-	TRBJ2-1	TRBV27	TGTGCCAGCAGGGCTAGACAGGCAAATTATAACAATGAGCAGTTCTTC	CASRARQANYNNEQFF
-	-	TRBJ1-1	TRBV4-1	TGCGCCAGCAGCCAAGAAGCGGGATGGGGCACTGAAGCTTTCTTT	CASSQEAGWGTEAFF
TRBD2	-	TRBJ2-1	TRBV5-1	TGCGCCAGCAGCTTGGAGGCTAGCGGGGGCTACAATGAGCAGTTCTTC	CASSLEASGGYNEQFF
-	-	TRBJ2-3	TRBV29-1	TGCAGCGTTATGCAGCTACAAGCAGATACGCAGTATTTT	CSVMQLQADTQYF
TRBD1	-	TRBJ1-2	TRBV2	TGTGCCAGCAGTGAACGGGACAGGGGGGGCCAGATCTATGGCTACACCTTC	CASSERDRGGQIYGYTF
-	-	TRBJ1-4	TRBV3-1	TGTGCCAGCAGCCAAGGCCCCGGGACAATTAATGAAAAACTGTTTTTT	CASSQGPGTINEKLFF
-	-	TRBJ1-1	TRBV12-3/TRBV12-4	TGTGCCAGCAGTTTTTCACGGGTAGGGACTGAAGCTTTCTTT	CASSFSRVGTEAFF
-	few	TRBJ2-5	TRBV4-1	TGCGCCAGCAGCCAAGGGGGGTTTACAGAGGGAGAAGAGACCCAGTACTTC	CASSQGGFTEGEETQYF
-	-	TRBJ2-7	TRBV10-3	TGTGCCACTTCCCTGGGGAGCGAGCAGTACTTC	CATSLGSEQYF
-	-	TRBJ2-7	TRBV23-1	TGCGCCAGCAGGCCAACCTACGAGCAGTACTTC	CASRPTYEQYF
-	-	TRBJ1-2	TRBV7-9	TGTGCCAGCAGCCCTACTCCCACGACAGATGGCTACACCTTC	CASSPTPTTDGYTF
-	-	TRBJ1-1	TRBV12-3/TRBV12-4	TGTGCCAGCACCCGGCGGGGGGGTGACACTGAAGCTTTCTTT	CASTRRGGDTEAFF
-	-	TRBJ1-6	TRBV29-1	TGCAGCGTTGTCTCATCAGGGGTCCTCCACTTT	CSVVSSGVLHF
-	-	TRBJ2-7	TRBV4-2	TGTGCCAGCAGCCAACCCGGATCATCCTACGAGCAGTACTTC	CASSQPGSSYEQYF
-	few	TRBJ2-1	TRBV7-9	TGTGCCAGCAGCTCCCACAGGGTTGGGACCTACAATGAGCAGTTCTTC	CASSSHRVGTYNEQFF
-	-	TRBJ2-1	TRBV5-1	TGCGCCAGCAGCTTAACTAGCCTGAGCTCCTACAATGAGCAGTTCTTC	CASSLTSLSSYNEQFF
TRBD2	-	TRBJ2-1	TRBV12-3/TRBV12-4	TGTGCCAGCAGTTTCGGCGGGAGAGCCGTCAATGAGCAGTTCTTC	CASSFGGRAVNEQFF
TRBD2	-	TRBJ2-1	TRBV11-2	TGTGCCAGCAGCTTACTCGGGAGGACCCGCTACAATGAGCAGTTCTTC	CASSLLGRTRYNEQFF
-	-	TRBJ2-4	TRBV28	TGTGCCGCGGGGCAGGGATTCAACATTCAGTACTTC	CAAGQGFNIQYF
TRBD2	-	TRBJ2-3	TRBV4-2	TGTGCCAGCAGCCTGCTTAGGCTAGCGGGGGAGATGGGAGATACGCAGTATTTT	CASSLLRLAGEMGDTQYF
-	-	TRBJ2-3	TRBV7-2	TGTGCCAGCAGTCCCCCCGCGACCCCCGTAGATACGCAGTATTTT	CASSPPATPVDTQYF
-	-	TRBJ2-7	TRBV12-3/TRBV12-4	TGTGCCAGCAGCCATCGGACAGTCGCCACCGAGCAGTACTTC	CASSHRTVATEQYF
TRBD2	-	TRBJ2-5	TRBV20-1	TGCAGTGCTAGGGGGAAGCGGGGGGGCGAGGAGACCCAGTACTTC	CSARGKRGGEETQYF